These 14 T cell receptor beta chains came from one sample sequenced in a study of sequential checkpoint blockade in melanoma. As for treatment: randomized to nivolumab then ipilimumab (arm A) or the reverse (arm B). The repertoire was sequenced with immunoSEQ multiplex PCR; TCRdb's copy has only in-frame clones and lacks some. The sample consists of some 3,200 clones, about a fifth of them appearing once. The material sequenced was tumor tissue (inferred from file names), taken from a patient given nivolumab and ipilimumab in sequence. These receptors originate from a human donor with melanoma.

In its sample, this clone was seen many times. This chain links TRBV11-3 with TRBJ1-3; TRBD1 matches at 7 bases. Trimming cost V 4 bases and J 2 bases; bases outside gene matches: 8. Germline values: CDR1 SGHNT, CDR2 YENEEA. The CDR3 extends over 16 amino acids. The CDR3 DNA reads as TGTGCCAGCAGCTCCGGGACAGTGAGCACTGGAAACACCATATATTTT. It translates to CASSSGTVSTGNTIYF.

Within the sample, this clone is medium-sized (0.01 to 0.1%). The chain employs TRBV11-3 and TRBJ1-1; TRBD1 matches at 9 bases. The CDR3 length is 15 residues. Trimming removed 5 bases from V and 6 bases from J; junction bases left unmatched: 10. The germline CDR1 and CDR2 sequences are SGHNT and YENEEA. Here the CDR3 reads CASSLSTGGQAEAFF. The CDR3 bases are TGTGCCAGCAGCCTCTCAACAGGGGGCCAGGCTGAAGCTTTCTTT.

The chain couples TRBV15 to TRBJ2-5, with 10 bases that match TRBD2. The trim removed 2 bases at V and 5 bases at J, leaving 11 bases unmatched. Germline-derived CDR1 and CDR2 are LNHNV and YYDKDF (reference sequence). The CDR3 spans 17 residues. The CDR3 here is CATSRRSGRTSQETQYF. The CDR3, as DNA: TGTGCCACCAGCAGACGTAGCGGGAGGACCTCTCAGGAGACCCAGTACTTC.

This clone was seen ten or more times. The rearrangement uses TRBV6-7 and TRBJ1-6; D ambiguous. TRBV6-7 is recorded as an ORF, its role being uncertain. V shed 5 bases and J shed 3 bases, with 17 bases lying between them. The CDR3 sequence is 17 residues long. CDR3 amino acids: CASSRPTAGIYNSPLHF. The CDR3 DNA follows: TGTGCCAGCAGTCGTCCTACCGCGGGGATCTATAATTCACCCCTCCACTTT.

This clone was seen more than once but under ten times. V and J are TRBV28 and TRBJ1-1; no clear D gene. The CDR3 runs to 12 residues. Germline CDR1 MDHEN, CDR2 SYDVKM. The V end lost 4 bases, the J end lost 6 bases, and 9 bases lay between the germline ends. CDR3 sequence: CASSSSIAEAFF. CDR3 nucleotides: TGTGCCAGCAGTTCCTCAATCGCTGAAGCTTTCTTT. Full variable domain (outside the CDR3, taken from reference TRBV28 and TRBJ1-1): DVKVTQSSRYLVKRTGEKVFLECVQDMDHENMFWYRQDPGLGLRLIYFSYDVKMKEKGDIPEGYSVSREKKERFSLILESASTNQTSMYLCASSSSIAEAFFGQGTRLTVV.

The CDR3 DNA reads TGCGCCAGCAGTGAAATTAAGACAGGGGGCAATCAGCCCCAGCATTTT. Its translation is CASSEIKTGGNQPQHF. V usage is TRBV10-1 and J usage is TRBJ1-5; 8 nucleotides match TRBD1. V lost 3 bases, J lost 2 bases, and 6 bases stayed unmatched. CDR3 length: 16 residues. The germline V gene has CDR1 WNHNN and CDR2 SYGVQD (reference sequence).

The table lists this clone with many counts. The rearrangement joins TRBV11-3 to TRBJ2-5, with D possibly matching TRBD2 (5 bases). CDR1 and CDR2 (germline): SGHNT, YENEEA. The CDR3 is 14 residues long. The V end was cut by 1 base, the J end by 2 bases, with 8 bases between. CDR3 residues: CASSLVLAQETQYF. CDR3 bases: TGTGCCAGCAGCTTAGTTTTAGCGCAAGAGACCCAGTACTTC.

In this sample, this clone turned up a few times. This chain connects TRBV30 to TRBJ2-5; 9 nucleotides line up with TRBD2. This CDR3 contains 14 residues. CDR1 and CDR2 (germline): GTSNPN, SVGIG (reference sequence). J lost 5 bases, V lost 4 bases, and 8 bases had no gene match. DNA for the CDR3: TGTGCCTGGACACTGCGGGCGGGAGGGGAGACCCAGTACTTC. This encodes CAWTLRAGGETQYF.

This clone was seen ten or more times. The chain couples TRBV11-3 to TRBJ1-3; the match to TRBD1 covers 8 bases. Germline V gene sequence: CDR1 SGHNT, CDR2 YENEEA. The CDR3 consists of 15 residues. With 5 bases clipped from V and 4 bases from J, the junction kept 7 bases outside the gene matches. CDR3 loop: CASSPIQGEGNTIYF. CDR3 DNA: TGTGCCAGCAGCCCCATACAGGGGGAAGGAAACACCATATATTTT.

This clone is labeled as medium-sized. The V gene is TRBV12-2, the J gene TRBJ1-6. TRBV12-2 corresponds to a pseudogene. The CDR3 consists of 15 residues. CDR3 nucleotide sequence: TGTGCTAACAGCGGATCCTTAACCCATAATTCACCCCTCCACTTT. Encoded protein: CANSGSLTHNSPLHF.

The chain has TRBV5-1 and TRBJ1-1, with 9 bases that match TRBD1. Germline values: CDR1 SGHRS, CDR2 YFSETQ. This CDR3 spans 15 amino acids. V gave up 4 bases and J gave up 1 base; unmatched junction bases: 5. CDR3: CASSPGTGTNTEAFF. For the CDR3, the DNA is TGCGCCAGCAGCCCCGGGACAGGGACGAACACTGAAGCTTTCTTT.

J is TRBJ2-2 and V is TRBV19; D call uncertain. V was clipped by 5 bases and J by 1 base, with 17 bases between them. Looked up from germline, CDR1 is LNHDA and CDR2 is SQIVND (reference sequence). CDR3 length: 17 amino acids. DNA for the CDR3: TGTGCCAGTAGTCTCGGCCCTCCAGCGCGGAACACCGGGGAGCTGTTTTTT. Amino acids: CASSLGPPARNTGELFF.

The rearrangement links TRBV25-1 to TRBJ2-4, with 7 nucleotides matching TRBD1. The J segment lost 8 bases and the V segment lost 7 bases, leaving 14 bases of the junction unmatched. Germline V gene sequence: CDR1 MGHDK, CDR2 SYGVNS. This CDR3 has 15 residues. The CDR3 DNA is TGTGCCAGCACCTCAATAGGAGACAGGGAAGACATTCAGTACTTC. This encodes CASTSIGDREDIQYF. The full variable domain, with the rest looked up from reference TRBV25-1 and TRBJ2-4, is EADIYQTPRYLVIGTGKKITLECSQTMGHDKMYWYQQDPGMELHLIHYSYGVNSTEKGDLSSESTVSRIRTEHFPLTLESARPSHTSQYLCASTSIGDREDIQYFGAGTRLSVL.

By sample share, this clone is medium-sized (0.01 to 0.1%). The V and J genes are TRBV11-3 and TRBJ1-1, with D possibly being TRBD1 (6 bases). This CDR3 contains 15 residues. Germline CDR1 is SGHNT and CDR2 is YENEEA. The V gene lost 3 bases and the J gene lost 1 base, with 12 bases spanning the gap. The CDR3 sequence is CASSFYDRRNTEAFF. In nucleotides, the CDR3 is TGTGCCAGCAGCTTTTACGACAGGAGGAACACTGAAGCTTTCTTT.